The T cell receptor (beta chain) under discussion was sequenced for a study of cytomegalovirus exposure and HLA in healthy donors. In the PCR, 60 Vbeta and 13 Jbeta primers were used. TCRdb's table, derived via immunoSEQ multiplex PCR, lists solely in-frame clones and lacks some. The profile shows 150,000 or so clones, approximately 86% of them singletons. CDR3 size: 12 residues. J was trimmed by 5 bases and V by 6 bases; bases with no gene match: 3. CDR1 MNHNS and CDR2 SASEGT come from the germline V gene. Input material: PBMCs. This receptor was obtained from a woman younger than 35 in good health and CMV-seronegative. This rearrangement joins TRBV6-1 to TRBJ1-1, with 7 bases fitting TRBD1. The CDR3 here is CASRIQGTEAFF. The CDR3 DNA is TGTGCCAGCAGGATACAGGGGACTGAAGCTTTCTTT.